These 17 T cell receptor beta chains originate from one sample sequenced in a study of a mutant IDH1 vaccine in newly diagnosed glioma. Time point defined: baseline, week 1 (first vaccination visit). Stated treatment: pre-vaccination baseline after standard-of-care therapy. Sequencing was performed with immunoSEQ multiplex PCR; in TCRdb, only in-frame clones are kept and a portion is missing. The data hold about 96,000 clones, with over 75% observed a single time. Material: PBMCs, obtained from a glioma patient treated with radiotherapy, temozolomide or both. The receptor source for this set is a man in his forties with glioma.

CDR3 sequence (DNA): TGTGCCAGCAGCAAATCCCCAGGACAGGCAACACGCTACGAGCAGTACTTC. It yields the protein CASSKSPGQATRYEQYF. This rearrangement joins TRBV7-9 to TRBJ2-7; 7 nucleotides line up with TRBD1. The germline gives CDR1 SEHNR, CDR2 FQNEAQ (reference sequence). The CDR3 runs 17 residues. Trimming at V came to 5 bases and at J to 3 bases, leaving 16 bases not matched to a gene. The full variable domain, completed using reference TRBV7-9 and TRBJ2-7, is DTGVSQNPRHKITKRGQNVTFRCDPISEHNRLYWYRQTLGQGPEFLTYFQNEAQLEKSRLLSDRFSAERPKGSFSTLEIQRTEQGDSAMYLCASSKSPGQATRYEQYFGPGTRLTVT.

The rearrangement links TRBV6-5 to TRBJ2-7; maybe TRBD2 (6 bases). This CDR3 has 15 amino acids. Trimming took 2 bases from V and 3 from J, leaving 14 bases between them. Germline CDR1 is MNHEY and CDR2 is SVGAGI. DNA for the CDR3: TGTGCCAGCAGTTACGGGGGGTCAACTAACTACGAGCAGTACTTC. Translated: CASSYGGSTNYEQYF.

This clone was seen a few times. The chain employs TRBV30 and TRBJ1-1; no reliable D call. The V gene lost 1 base and the J gene lost 1 base, with 4 bases spanning the gap. CDR1 GTSNPN and CDR2 SVGIG come from the germline V gene (reference sequence). This CDR3 comprises 12 residues. CDR3 residues: CAWSAGNTEAFF. In DNA form, the CDR3 reads TGTGCCTGGAGTGCAGGGAACACTGAAGCTTTCTTT.

This clone showed up many times. The gene calls are TRBV5-1 and TRBJ2-6; a weak D match, TRBD1 (6 bases). The V and J ends lost 8 bases and 1 base respectively, with 22 bases between them. CDR1 is SGHRS, CDR2 YFSETQ, per germline. The CDR3 is 18 residues long. The CDR3: CASSDFRDTGSGANVLTF. As DNA, the CDR3 is TGCGCCAGTTCAGACTTTCGGGACACCGGATCTGGGGCCAACGTCCTGACTTTC.

The chain links TRBV9 to TRBJ2-2; D gene ambiguous. The CDR3 is 18 residues long. Germline V lookup: CDR1 SGDLS, CDR2 YYNGEE. V lost 0 bases and J lost 2, with 17 bases in between. The CDR3 coding sequence is TGTGCCAGCAGCGTAGATGCCAGAATCGCTATTAACACCGGGGAGCTGTTTTTT. It is translated as CASSVDARIAINTGELFF.

The chain employs TRBV28 and TRBJ2-5, with D perhaps TRBD1 (7 bases). The germline V and J ends were trimmed by 6 bases and 4 bases, with 15 bases remaining between them. This CDR3 region has 14 residues. Germline V lookup: CDR1 MDHEN, CDR2 SYDVKM. CDR3 sequence: CASRLFRGVETQYF. The CDR3 coding sequence is TGTGCCAGCAGACTTTTCAGGGGGGTAGAGACCCAGTACTTC.

This clone was seen just once. The CDR3, as DNA: TGTGCCAGCAACGAAGGGCGAGGCTACACCTTC. Encoded protein: CASNEGRGYTF. The chain employs TRBV6-1 and TRBJ1-2; D not certain. The V gene's germline CDR1 is MNHNS and CDR2 SASEGT. This CDR3 has 11 amino acids. Trimming pared 7 bases from V and 8 bases from J, leaving 11 bases between.

The rearrangement links TRBV1 to TRBJ2-7; the D call TRBD2 from the table was never checked on the DNA. TRBV1 is a pseudogene. CDR3 length equals 14 residues. The CDR3 protein is CTSSQDEGGYEQYF. In nucleotides, the CDR3 is TGCACCAGCAGCCAAGATGAGGGAGGGTACGAGCAGTACTTC.

The chain couples TRBV5-1 to TRBJ1-2; D remains unclear. The V gene's germline CDR1 is SGHRS and CDR2 YFSETQ. The CDR3 consists of 13 residues. Deletions cut 0 bases from V and 3 bases from J, with 6 bases between. CDR3 sequence reads: CASSLDGDYGYTF. Written as DNA, the CDR3 is TGCGCCAGCAGCTTGGATGGAGACTATGGCTACACCTTC.

The chain employs TRBV5-4 and TRBJ2-2; D is unclear. There are 12 residues in the CDR3. V was cut by 5 bases and J by 6 bases, with 8 bases left in between. The germline CDR1 and CDR2 sequences are SGHNT and YYREEE (reference sequence). The chain's CDR3 is CASRSYAGELFF. DNA for the CDR3: TGTGCCAGCAGATCGTACGCCGGGGAGCTGTTTTTT.

This chain links TRBV9 with TRBJ2-7; TRBD1 matches at 11 bases. J gave up 2 bases and V 4 bases, and 5 bases lay outside the gene matches. This CDR3 region has 15 residues. In germline, CDR1 is SGDLS, CDR2 YYNGEE. The CDR3 loop reads CASSPPGQGAYEQYF. The CDR3 nucleotides read TGTGCCAGCAGCCCGCCGGGACAGGGGGCCTACGAGCAGTACTTC.

The chain is built from TRBV30 and TRBJ1-4, with D possibly TRBD1 on 5 matching bases. This CDR3 region has 14 residues. The V gene lost 4 bases and the J gene lost 8 bases, with 17 bases spanning the gap. Germline loops: CDR1 GTSNPN, CDR2 SVGIG (reference sequence). DNA for the CDR3: TGTGCCTGGATTCCGAGGGGATTTGGAGAAAAACTGTTTTTT. This translates into CAWIPRGFGEKLFF.

The chain carries TRBV6-6 and TRBJ2-3; D not resolved. V lost 3 bases, J lost 0 bases, and 13 bases lay in between. Germline V lookup: CDR1 MNHNY, CDR2 SVGAGI (reference sequence). This CDR3 region has 16 residues. The CDR3 loop reads CASSYLLSTSTDTQYF. Written as DNA, the CDR3 is TGTGCCAGCAGTTATCTACTAAGTACTAGCACAGATACGCAGTATTTT.

The chain uses TRBV6-1 and TRBJ2-5, with TRBD2 matching over 7 bases. The CDR3 runs to 15 residues. Germline V gene data show CDR1 as MNHNS and CDR2 as SASEGT. V shed 1 base and J 5 bases; nucleotides not matched to a gene: 7. The CDR3 sequence: CASSEVSGWRETQYF. The CDR3 region has the DNA TGTGCCAGCAGTGAAGTTAGCGGGTGGAGGGAGACCCAGTACTTC.

The CDR3 nucleotides are TGTGCCAGCCGCGTTGGGGAGGTGGAGCAGTACTTC. Its protein is CASRVGEVEQYF. V and J are TRBV2 and TRBJ2-7; tentatively, D is TRBD2 (6 bases). CDR3 length: 12 amino acids. The germline V gene encodes CDR1 SNHLY and CDR2 FYNNEI. Trimming removed 8 bases from V and 7 bases from J, with 15 bases in between.

This sequence joins TRBV7-2 and TRBJ1-2, with 12 nucleotides matching TRBD1. Germline CDR1 reads SGHTA; CDR2 reads FQGNSA. With V trimmed by 1 base and J by 8 bases, 5 bases remained unmatched. The CDR3 extends over 15 amino acids. This CDR3 reads CASSLVGQGARGYTF. The CDR3 DNA is TGTGCCAGCAGCTTAGTGGGACAGGGGGCGCGAGGCTACACCTTC.

The chain has TRBV7-2 and TRBJ2-3, with 13 positions matching TRBD2. This CDR3 is built from 19 residues. The J segment lost 3 bases and the V segment lost 5 bases, leaving 14 bases of the junction unmatched. Germline V lookup: CDR1 SGHTA, CDR2 FQGNSA. The CDR3 protein is CASSRIPLAGGPGTDTQYF. The CDR3 DNA follows: TGTGCCAGCAGCAGAATACCACTAGCGGGGGGGCCGGGGACAGATACGCAGTATTTT.